This TCR beta chain was found in a study of blood T cells in healthy people across ages. This clonotype was counted only a few times. Next came a second PCR, run for roughly 7 to 12 cycles, which used a sample-barcoded 5' primer along with a J-beta primer mix. MiXCR, applied by TCRdb to the 5' RACE reads, yields one record per CDR3 protein. The sample lists roughly 1,500,000 distinct CDR3 sequences, almost 35% occurring once. Germline V gene lookup returns CDR1 DFQATT and CDR2 SNEGSKA (reference sequence). This CDR3 is built from 17 residues. The trim removed 4 bases at V and 7 bases at J, leaving 13 bases unmatched.

The V gene is TRBV20-1, the J gene TRBJ2-5, with 15 bases matching TRBD2. Sequenced sample: blood. This TCR derives from a woman aged 30 to 39 in good health. The CDR3, as DNA: TGCAGTGCTATACCCGGGACTAGCGGGGGGAAAACTGGGACCCAGTACTTC. It codes for CSAIPGTSGGKTGTQYF.